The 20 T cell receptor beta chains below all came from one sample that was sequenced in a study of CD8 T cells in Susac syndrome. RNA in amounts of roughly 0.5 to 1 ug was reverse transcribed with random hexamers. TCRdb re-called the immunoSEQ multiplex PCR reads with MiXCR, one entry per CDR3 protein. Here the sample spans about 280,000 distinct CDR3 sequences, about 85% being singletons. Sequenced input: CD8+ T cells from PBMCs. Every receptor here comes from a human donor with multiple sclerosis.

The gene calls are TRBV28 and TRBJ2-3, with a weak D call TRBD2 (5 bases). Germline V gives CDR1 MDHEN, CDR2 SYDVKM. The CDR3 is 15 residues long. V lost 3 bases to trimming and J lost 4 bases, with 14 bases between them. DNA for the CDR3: TGTGCCAGCAGTTTCCGTGTACGGGGAGCAGATACGCAGTATTTT. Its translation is CASSFRVRGADTQYF.

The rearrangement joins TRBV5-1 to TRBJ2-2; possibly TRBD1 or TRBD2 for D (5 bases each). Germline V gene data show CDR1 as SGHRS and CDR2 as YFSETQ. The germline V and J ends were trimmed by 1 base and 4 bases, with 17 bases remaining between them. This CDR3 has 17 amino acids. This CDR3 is CASSLRRGEAVTGELFF. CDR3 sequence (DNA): TGCGCCAGCAGCTTGCGGCGAGGGGAAGCGGTCACCGGGGAGCTGTTTTTT.

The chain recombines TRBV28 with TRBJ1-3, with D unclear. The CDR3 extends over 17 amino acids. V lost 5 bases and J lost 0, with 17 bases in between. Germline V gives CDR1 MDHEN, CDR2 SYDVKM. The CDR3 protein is CASSPDPGLISGNTIYF. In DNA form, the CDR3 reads TGTGCCAGCAGTCCGGACCCCGGTCTAATCTCTGGAAACACCATATATTTT.

CDR3 sequence (DNA): TGTGCCAGCTCACCACCGCGGTGGAAGGGTAATGAAAAACTGTTTTTT. This codes for CASSPPRWKGNEKLFF. This chain uses TRBV18 with TRBJ1-4; no reliable D call. Trimming shortened V by 0 bases and J by 4 bases, and 12 bases separated the two germline ends. The CDR3 is made up of 16 amino acids. Germline-derived CDR1 and CDR2 are KGHSH and LQKENI.

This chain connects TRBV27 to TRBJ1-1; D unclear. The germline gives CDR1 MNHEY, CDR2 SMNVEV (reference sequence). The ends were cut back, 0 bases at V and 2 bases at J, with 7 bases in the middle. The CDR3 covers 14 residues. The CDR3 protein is CASSLSGPNTEAFF. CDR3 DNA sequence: TGTGCCAGCAGTTTATCTGGCCCCAACACTGAAGCTTTCTTT.

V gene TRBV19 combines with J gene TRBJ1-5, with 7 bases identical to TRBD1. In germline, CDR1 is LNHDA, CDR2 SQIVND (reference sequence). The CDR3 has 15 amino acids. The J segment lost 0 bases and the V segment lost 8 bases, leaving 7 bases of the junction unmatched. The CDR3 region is CASHWRQGSNQPQHF. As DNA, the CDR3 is TGTGCCAGTCATTGGAGACAGGGTAGCAATCAGCCCCAGCATTTT. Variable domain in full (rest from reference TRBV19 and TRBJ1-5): DGGITQSPKYLFRKEGQNVTLSCEQNLNHDAMYWYRQDPGQGLRLIYYSQIVNDFQKGDIAEGYSVSREKKESFPLTVTSAQKNPTAFYLCASHWRQGSNQPQHFGDGTRLSIL.

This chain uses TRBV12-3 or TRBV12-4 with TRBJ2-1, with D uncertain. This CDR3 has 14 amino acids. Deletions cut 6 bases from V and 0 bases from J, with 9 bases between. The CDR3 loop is CASSSFSSYNEQFF. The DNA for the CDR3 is TGTGCCAGCAGCTCCTTCAGCTCCTACAATGAGCAGTTCTTC.

CDR3 coding DNA: TGTGCCAGCAGTTCGAATAGGGTGTTGAACACTGAAGCTTTCTTT. Encoded protein: CASSSNRVLNTEAFF. The chain recombines TRBV6-5 with TRBJ1-1; D ambiguous. This CDR3 region has 15 residues. The germline V gene has CDR1 MNHEY and CDR2 SVGAGI. Trimming took 4 bases from V and 0 from J, leaving 12 bases between them.

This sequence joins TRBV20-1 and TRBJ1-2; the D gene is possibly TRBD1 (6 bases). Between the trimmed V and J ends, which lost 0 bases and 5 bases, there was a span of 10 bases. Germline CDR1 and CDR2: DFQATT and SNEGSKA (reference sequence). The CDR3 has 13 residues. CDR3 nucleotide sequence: TGCAGTGCTAGAGAAAGGACAGAGTATGGCTACACCTTC. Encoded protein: CSARERTEYGYTF.

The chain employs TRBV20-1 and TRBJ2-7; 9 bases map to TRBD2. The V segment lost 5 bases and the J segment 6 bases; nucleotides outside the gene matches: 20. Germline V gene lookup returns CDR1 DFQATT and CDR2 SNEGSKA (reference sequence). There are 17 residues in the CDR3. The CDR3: CSAASRDHGTSLGEQYF. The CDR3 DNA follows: TGCAGTGCTGCCTCTCGCGATCACGGGACTAGCTTGGGCGAGCAGTACTTC.

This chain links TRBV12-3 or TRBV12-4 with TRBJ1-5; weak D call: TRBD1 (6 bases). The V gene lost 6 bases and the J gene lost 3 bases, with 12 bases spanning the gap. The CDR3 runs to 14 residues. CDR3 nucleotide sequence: TGTGCCAGCAGGACAGGCTTTGACAATCAGCCCCAGCATTTT. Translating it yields CASRTGFDNQPQHF.

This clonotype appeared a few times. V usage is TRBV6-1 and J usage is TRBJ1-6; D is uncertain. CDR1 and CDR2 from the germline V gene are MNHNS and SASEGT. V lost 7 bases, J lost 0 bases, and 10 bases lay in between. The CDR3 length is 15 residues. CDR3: CASTERSSYNSPLHF. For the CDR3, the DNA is TGTGCCAGCACCGAACGCAGCTCCTATAATTCACCCCTCCACTTT.

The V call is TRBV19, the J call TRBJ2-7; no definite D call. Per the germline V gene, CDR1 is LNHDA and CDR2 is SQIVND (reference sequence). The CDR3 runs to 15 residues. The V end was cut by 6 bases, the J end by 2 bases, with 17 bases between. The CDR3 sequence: CASSHNFPPAYEQYF. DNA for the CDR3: TGTGCCAGTAGCCACAATTTCCCGCCAGCCTACGAGCAGTACTTC.

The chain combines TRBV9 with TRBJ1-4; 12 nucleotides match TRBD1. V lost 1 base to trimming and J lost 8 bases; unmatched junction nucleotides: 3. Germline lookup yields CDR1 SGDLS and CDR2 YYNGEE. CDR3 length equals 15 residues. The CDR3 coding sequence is TGTGCCAGCAGCGTATCGGGACAGGGGGCAGAAAAACTGTTTTTT. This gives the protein CASSVSGQGAEKLFF. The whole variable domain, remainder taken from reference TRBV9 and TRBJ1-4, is DSGVTQTPKHLITATGQRVTLRCSPRSGDLSVYWYQQSLDQGLQFLIQYYNGEERAKGNILERFSAQQFPDLHSELNLSSLELGDSALYFCASSVSGQGAEKLFFGSGTQLSVL.

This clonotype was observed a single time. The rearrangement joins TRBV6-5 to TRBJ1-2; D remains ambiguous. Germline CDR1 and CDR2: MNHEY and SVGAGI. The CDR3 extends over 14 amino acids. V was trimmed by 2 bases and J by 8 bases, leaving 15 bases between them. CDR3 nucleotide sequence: TGTGCCAGCAGTTACCAAGGATGGGTGAGCGGCTACACCTTC. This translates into CASSYQGWVSGYTF.

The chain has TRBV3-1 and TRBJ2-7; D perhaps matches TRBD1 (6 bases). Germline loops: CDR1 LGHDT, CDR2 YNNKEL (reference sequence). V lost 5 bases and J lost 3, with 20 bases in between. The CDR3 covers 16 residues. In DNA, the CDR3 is TGTGCCAGCAGCTCACAACGGGACACGGATTACTACGAGCAGTACTTC. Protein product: CASSSQRDTDYYEQYF.

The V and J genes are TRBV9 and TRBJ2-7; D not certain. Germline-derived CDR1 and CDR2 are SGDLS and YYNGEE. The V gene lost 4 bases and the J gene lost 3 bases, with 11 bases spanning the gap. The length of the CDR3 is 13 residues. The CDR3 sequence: CASSPRSDYEQYF. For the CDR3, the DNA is TGTGCCAGCAGCCCCCGGTCAGACTACGAGCAGTACTTC.

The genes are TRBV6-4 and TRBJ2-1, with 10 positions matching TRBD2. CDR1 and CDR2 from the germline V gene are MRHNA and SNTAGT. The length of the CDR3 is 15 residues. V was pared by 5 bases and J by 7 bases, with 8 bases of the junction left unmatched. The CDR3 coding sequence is TGTGCCAGCAGTTATCTAGCGGGAGCCTCGAATGAGCAGTTCTTC. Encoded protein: CASSYLAGASNEQFF.

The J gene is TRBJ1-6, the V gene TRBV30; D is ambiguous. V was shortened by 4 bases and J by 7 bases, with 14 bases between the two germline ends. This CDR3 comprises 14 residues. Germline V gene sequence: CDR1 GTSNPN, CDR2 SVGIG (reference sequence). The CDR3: CAWKEVHPNSPLHF. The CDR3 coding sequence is TGTGCCTGGAAAGAGGTTCACCCGAATTCACCCCTCCACTTT.

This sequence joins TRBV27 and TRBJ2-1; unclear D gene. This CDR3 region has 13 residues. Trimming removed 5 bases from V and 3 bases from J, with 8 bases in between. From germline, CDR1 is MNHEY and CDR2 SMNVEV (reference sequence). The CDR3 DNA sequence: TGTGCCAGCAGTATCCAAAACTACAATGAGCAGTTCTTC. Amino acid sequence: CASSIQNYNEQFF.